This T cell receptor (beta chain) was found in a study of blood T cell repertoires in COVID-19. Turning to the study itself: Samples came from the United States, Italy and Spain, spanning acute and convalescent COVID-19. Sample material is recorded as cDNA or gDNA derived from T cells, B-cell-depleted T cells, or PBMCs.

The V end lost 1 base, the J end lost 0 bases, and 12 bases lay between the germline ends. Germline V gene data show CDR1 as SGDLS and CDR2 as YYNGEE. This CDR3 is built from 16 residues. Original processing notes: Estimation of nucleated cell counts relied on the amplification of reference gene primers. TCRdb's copy holds only in-frame clones and misses some; the assay was immunoSEQ multiplex PCR. Clonal size and the V and J genes are those of that table, whereas D and trimming came from the DNA. This sample has about 50,000 clones, with 70% to 90% found just once. The receptor was derived from a woman in her sixties or seventies with acute or convalescent COVID-19. The chain joins TRBV9 to TRBJ2-3; weak D call: TRBD1 (6 bases). Sequencing used peripheral blood. For the CDR3, the DNA is TGTGCCAGCAGCGTATCGGCAGGGGCTAGCACAGATACGCAGTATTTT. This sequence encodes CASSVSAGASTDTQYF.